Listed below are T cell receptor beta chains from one sample, sequenced in a study of CD4 T cells in relation to SARS-CoV-2 and coronaviruses. Libraries were prepared by immunoSEQ multiplex PCR; TCRdb keeps only in-frame clonotypes and omits some of them. The repertoire has 15,000 to 20,000 clones, over 70% of them found once; the top ten carry about 29%. These receptors have no known antigen. The sequencing sample was made of CD4+ T cells from PBMCs, cultured in vitro. These receptors were obtained from a human donor in good health. Both conserved end residues are part of each CDR3. The order of the fields is J gene, V gene, CDR3 protein.

TRBJ1-2	TRBV11-2	CASSLGVDGYTF
TRBJ2-3	TRBV19	CARTGAHITTDTQYF
TRBJ1-3	TRBV14	CASSENRFYSGNTIYF
TRBJ2-3	TRBV6-5	CASGPRGGDTQYF
TRBJ2-7	TRBV30	CASTGPSLAYEQYF
TRBJ1-5	TRBV5-5	CASSPLVGRFENQPQHF
TRBJ1-2	TRBV29-1	CSVVGHLNYGYTF
TRBJ2-7	TRBV27	CASSLFAASGRGYEQYF
TRBJ2-5	TRBV4-1	CASSQDLSGETQYF
TRBJ2-7	TRBV28	CASRSGTAGYEQYF
TRBJ2-5	TRBV5-1	CASKGLTYQETQYF
TRBJ2-5	TRBV6-6	CASKPPGGTETQYF
TRBJ2-2	TRBV9	CASSVSGANTGELFF
TRBJ2-5	TRBV4-2	CASSQDPRQTGEETQYF
TRBJ1-6	TRBV28	CASSLMGLGNSPLHF
TRBJ2-2	TRBV24-1	CATSEPGTVNTGELFF
TRBJ1-1	TRBV25-1	CASSESGIMNTEAFF
TRBJ2-1	TRBV2	CASSPNPLNRVF
TRBJ2-3	TRBV4-1	CASSQVPGQGLDTQYF
TRBJ2-4	TRBV12-3/TRBV12-4	CASSPQGDIQYF
TRBJ1-3	TRBV5-4	CASGYLSGLSSGNTIYF
TRBJ2-2	TRBV7-9	CASSFDRVGTGELFF
TRBJ2-4	TRBV13	CASSLGGTGRDGNIQYF
TRBJ2-1	TRBV21-1	CASSKKGGDYNEQFF
TRBJ2-3	TRBV2	CASSEVWSDTQYF
TRBJ1-2	TRBV7-3	CASSWGPSGGYTF
TRBJ2-7	TRBV4-2	CASSQDLAVAYEQYF